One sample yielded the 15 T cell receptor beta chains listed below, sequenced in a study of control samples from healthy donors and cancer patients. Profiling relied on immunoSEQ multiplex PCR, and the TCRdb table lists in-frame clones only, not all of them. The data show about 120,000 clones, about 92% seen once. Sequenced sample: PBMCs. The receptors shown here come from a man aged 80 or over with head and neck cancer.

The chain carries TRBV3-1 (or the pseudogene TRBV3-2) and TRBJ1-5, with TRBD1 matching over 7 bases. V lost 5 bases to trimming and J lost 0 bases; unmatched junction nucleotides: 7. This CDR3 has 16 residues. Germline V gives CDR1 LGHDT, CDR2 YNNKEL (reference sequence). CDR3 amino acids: CASSSGGANSNQPQHF. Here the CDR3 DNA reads TGTGCCAGCAGCTCAGGGGGGGCAAATAGCAATCAGCCCCAGCATTTT.

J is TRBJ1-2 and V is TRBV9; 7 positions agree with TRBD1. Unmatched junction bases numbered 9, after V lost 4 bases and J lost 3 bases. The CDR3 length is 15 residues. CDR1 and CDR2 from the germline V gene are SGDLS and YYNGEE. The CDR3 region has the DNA TGTGCCAGCAGCCAAGGAGGGGGCTTTGACTATGGCTACACCTTC. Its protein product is CASSQGGGFDYGYTF.

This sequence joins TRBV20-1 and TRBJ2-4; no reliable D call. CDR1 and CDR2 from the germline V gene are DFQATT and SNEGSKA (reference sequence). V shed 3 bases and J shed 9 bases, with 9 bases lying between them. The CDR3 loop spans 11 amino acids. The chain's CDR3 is CSASQAFIQYF. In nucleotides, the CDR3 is TGCAGTGCTAGCCAGGCCTTCATTCAGTACTTC.

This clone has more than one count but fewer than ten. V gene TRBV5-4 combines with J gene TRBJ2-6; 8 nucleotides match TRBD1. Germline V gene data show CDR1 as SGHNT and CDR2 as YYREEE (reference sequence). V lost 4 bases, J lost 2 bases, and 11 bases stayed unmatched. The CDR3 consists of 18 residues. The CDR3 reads CASSPPPRTGPGANVLTF. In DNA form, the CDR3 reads TGTGCCAGCAGCCCCCCCCCGCGGACAGGGCCTGGGGCCAACGTCCTGACTTTC.

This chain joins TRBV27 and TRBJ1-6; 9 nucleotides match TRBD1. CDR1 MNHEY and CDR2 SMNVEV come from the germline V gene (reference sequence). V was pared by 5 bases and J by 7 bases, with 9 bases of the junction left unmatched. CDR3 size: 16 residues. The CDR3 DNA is TGTGCCAGCAGTGCCCGGTGGACAGGGGAGAATTCACCCCTCCACTTT. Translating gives CASSARWTGENSPLHF.

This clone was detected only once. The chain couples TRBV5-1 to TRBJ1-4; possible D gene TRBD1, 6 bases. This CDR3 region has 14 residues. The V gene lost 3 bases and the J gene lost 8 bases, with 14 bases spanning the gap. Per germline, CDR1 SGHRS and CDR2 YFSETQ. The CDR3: CASSSGAPREKLFF. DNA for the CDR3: TGCGCCAGCAGCTCAGGGGCCCCTCGCGAAAAACTGTTTTTT. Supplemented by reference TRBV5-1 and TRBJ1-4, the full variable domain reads KAGVTQTPRYLIKTRGQQVTLSCSPISGHRSVSWYQQTPGQGLQFLFEYFSETQRNKGNFPGRFSGRQFSNSRSEMNVSTLELGDSALYLCASSSGAPREKLFFGSGTQLSVL.

The CDR3 DNA is TGTGCCAGCAGCCAGGGTAGCCTAGGAAATGAGCAGTTCTTC. Translated: CASSQGSLGNEQFF. This chain connects TRBV14 to TRBJ2-1; no clear D. Per germline, CDR1 SGHDN and CDR2 FVKESK. V was pared by 3 bases and J by 7 bases, with 13 bases between. The CDR3 runs to 14 residues.

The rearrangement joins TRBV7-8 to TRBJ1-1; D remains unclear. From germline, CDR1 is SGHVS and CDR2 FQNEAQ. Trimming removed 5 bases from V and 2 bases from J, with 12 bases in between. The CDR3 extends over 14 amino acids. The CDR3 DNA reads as TGTGCCAGCAGCCCGACGTTCCCCAACACTGAAGCTTTCTTT. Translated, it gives CASSPTFPNTEAFF.

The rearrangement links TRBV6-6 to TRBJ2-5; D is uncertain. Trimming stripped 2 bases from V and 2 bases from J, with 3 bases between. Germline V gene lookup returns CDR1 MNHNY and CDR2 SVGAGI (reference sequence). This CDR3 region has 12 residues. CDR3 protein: CASSYGQETQYF. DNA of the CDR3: TGTGCCAGCAGTTACGGTCAAGAGACCCAGTACTTC.

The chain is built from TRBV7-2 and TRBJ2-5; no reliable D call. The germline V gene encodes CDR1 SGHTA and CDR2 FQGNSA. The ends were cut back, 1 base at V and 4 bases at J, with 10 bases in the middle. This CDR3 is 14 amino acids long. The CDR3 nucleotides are TGTGCCAGCAGCTTAGGGCCCAATAGAGAGACCCAGTACTTC. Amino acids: CASSLGPNRETQYF.

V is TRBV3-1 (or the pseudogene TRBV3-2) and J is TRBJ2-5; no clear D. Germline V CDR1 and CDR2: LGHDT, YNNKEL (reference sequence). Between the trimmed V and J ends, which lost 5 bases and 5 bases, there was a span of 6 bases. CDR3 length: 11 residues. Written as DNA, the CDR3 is TGTGCCAGCAGCTTCCGGGAGACCCAGTACTTC. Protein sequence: CASSFRETQYF.

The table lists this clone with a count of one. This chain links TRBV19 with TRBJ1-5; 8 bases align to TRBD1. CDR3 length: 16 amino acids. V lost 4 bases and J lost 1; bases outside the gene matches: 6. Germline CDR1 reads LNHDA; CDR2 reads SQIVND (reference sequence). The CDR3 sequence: CASSTTGVGSNQPQHF. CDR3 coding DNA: TGTGCCAGTAGTACGACAGGGGTTGGGAGCAATCAGCCCCAGCATTTT.

CDR3 sequence: CASSPLLAGGNTGELFF. CDR3 DNA sequence: TGCGCCAGCAGCCCCCTCCTAGCGGGGGGGAACACCGGGGAGCTGTTTTTT. The rearrangement links TRBV4-1 to TRBJ2-2; TRBD2 matches at 11 bases. This CDR3 is built from 17 residues. After removal of 4 bases from V and 1 base from J, the junction contained 5 bases not matched to a gene. From germline, CDR1 is MGHRA and CDR2 YSYEKL.

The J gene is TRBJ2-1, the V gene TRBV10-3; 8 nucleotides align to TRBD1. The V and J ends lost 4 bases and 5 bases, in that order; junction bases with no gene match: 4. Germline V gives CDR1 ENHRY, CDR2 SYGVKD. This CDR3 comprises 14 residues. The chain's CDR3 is CAISVLDRDNEQFF. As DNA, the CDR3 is TGTGCCATCAGTGTTCTGGACAGGGACAATGAGCAGTTCTTC.

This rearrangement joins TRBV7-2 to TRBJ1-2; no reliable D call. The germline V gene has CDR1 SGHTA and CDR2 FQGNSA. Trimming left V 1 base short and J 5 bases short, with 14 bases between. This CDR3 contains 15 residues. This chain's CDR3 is CASSLDSTTSYGYTF. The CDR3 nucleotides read TGTGCCAGCAGCTTAGATTCCACGACGAGTTATGGCTACACCTTC.